This TCR beta chain originates from a study of blood T cell repertoires in COVID-19. Germline CDR1 and CDR2: SGHNT and YYREEE (reference sequence). The CDR3 consists of 17 residues. The V and J ends lost 2 bases and 0 bases, in that order; junction bases with no gene match: 7. Data came from immunoSEQ multiplex PCR; TCRdb stores just in-frame clones and leaves some out. The sample lists 200,000 to 300,000 clones; around nine tenths were seen once. The sample was peripheral blood. The gene calls are TRBV5-4 and TRBJ2-1, with 8 bases aligning to TRBD2. This receptor was identified in a man aged 35 to 55 who had recovered from COVID-19. The CDR3 loop is CASSLGSGATSYNEQFF. The CDR3 bases are TGTGCCAGCAGCTTAGGTAGCGGGGCCACCTCCTACAATGAGCAGTTCTTC.